The clone carrying this T cell receptor beta chain has a handful of counts. Its cognate antigen is unknown. The CDR3 sequence is 15 residues long. Germline V CDR1 and CDR2: MNHEY, SMNVEV (reference sequence). The germline V and J ends were trimmed by 6 bases and 0 bases, with 14 bases remaining between them. Together with a sample-barcoded 5' primer, a J-beta primer mix was included in a second PCR lasting roughly 6 to 12 cycles. TCRdb recomputed calls from the 5' RACE reads with MiXCR, one row per CDR3 protein. The sample holds 730,000 or so distinct CDR3 sequences, less than 45% seen once. The data originate from a study of blood T cells in healthy people across ages. Notes on the study in general: Naive T cell percentage showed a strong correlation with TCR beta diversity.

V and J are TRBV27 and TRBJ1-2; D unresolved. The source material was blood. This receptor was taken from an older man in good health. Here the CDR3 reads CASSWTGVPNYGYTF. Here the CDR3 DNA reads TGTGCCAGCAGCTGGACGGGAGTACCTAACTATGGCTACACCTTC.